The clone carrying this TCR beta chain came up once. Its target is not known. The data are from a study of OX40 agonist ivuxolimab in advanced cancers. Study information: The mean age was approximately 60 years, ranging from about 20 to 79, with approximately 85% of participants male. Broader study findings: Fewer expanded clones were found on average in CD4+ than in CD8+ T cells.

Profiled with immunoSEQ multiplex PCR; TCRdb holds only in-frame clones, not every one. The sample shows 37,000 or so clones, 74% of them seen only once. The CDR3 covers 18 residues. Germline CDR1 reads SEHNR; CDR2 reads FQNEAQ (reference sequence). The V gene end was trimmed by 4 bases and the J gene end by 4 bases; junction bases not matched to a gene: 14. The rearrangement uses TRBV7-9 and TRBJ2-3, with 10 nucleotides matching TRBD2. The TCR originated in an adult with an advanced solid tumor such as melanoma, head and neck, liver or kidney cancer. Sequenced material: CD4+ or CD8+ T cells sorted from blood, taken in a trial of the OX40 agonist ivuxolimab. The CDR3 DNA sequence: TGTGCCAGCAGCTACCCGGGCATTAGCGGGGGGTTGGCAGATACGCAGTATTTT. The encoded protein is CASSYPGISGGLADTQYF.